These 12 T cell receptor beta chains share one sample of origin, sequenced in a study of blood T cell repertoires in COVID-19. Generated by immunoSEQ multiplex PCR, the TCRdb table keeps only in-frame clones and is missing some. The repertoire holds fewer than 350,000 clones, more than 70% seen once, with around 2% in the top ten. Sequencing was done on a sample of PBMCs or T cells enriched from blood (not recorded which). These receptor sequences come from a woman aged 55 to 70 in a cohort exposed to, infected with or recovered from COVID-19 (not recorded which).

This clone has more than one count but fewer than ten. The chain links TRBV7-2 to TRBJ1-3; TRBD1 matches at 8 bases. Losses at the gene ends were 5 bases for V and 0 bases for J; bases not matched to a gene: 9. There are 17 residues in the CDR3. Germline values: CDR1 SGHTA, CDR2 FQGNSA. CDR3 in amino acids: CASSPRRQGNSGNTIYF. The CDR3, as DNA: TGTGCCAGCAGCCCACGACGACAGGGGAACTCTGGAAACACCATATATTTT.

A few counts support this clone. This CDR3 is also generated by other DNA sequences in the sample. J is TRBJ1-2 and V is TRBV6-1; tentatively, D is TRBD1 (5 bases). From germline, CDR1 is MNHNS and CDR2 SASEGT. The CDR3 is 13 residues long. The V and J ends lost 1 base and 4 bases respectively, with 7 bases between them. CDR3 protein: CASSEGGSYGYTF. CDR3 bases: TGTGCCAGCAGTGAAGGGGGCAGCTATGGCTACACCTTC.

The chain has TRBV10-3 and TRBJ2-5, with 9 bases lining up with TRBD2. Germline trimming cut 5 bases from V and 5 bases from J; bases unmatched to any gene: 9. This CDR3 has 15 amino acids. Germline assignment: CDR1 ENHRY and CDR2 SYGVKD. The CDR3 DNA reads TGTGCCATCAGTCCGGGTAGCGGGAGAGGCGAGACCCAGTACTTC. Protein sequence: CAISPGSGRGETQYF.

The chain recombines TRBV3-1 (or the pseudogene TRBV3-2) with TRBJ2-1, with D possibly being TRBD2 (6 bases). Germline V gene lookup returns CDR1 LGHDT and CDR2 YNNKEL (reference sequence). The CDR3 has 16 amino acids. The V end lost 0 bases, the J end lost 7 bases, and 16 bases lay between the germline ends. The chain's CDR3 is CASSQDLLAGGNEQFF. The DNA for the CDR3 is TGTGCCAGCAGCCAAGATCTCCTAGCTGGAGGGAATGAGCAGTTCTTC.

The chain joins TRBV5-1 to TRBJ2-3; 7 bases are shared with TRBD2. Germline lookup yields CDR1 SGHRS and CDR2 YFSETQ. V shed 4 bases, J shed 2 bases, and the junction held 4 bases outside the gene matches. This CDR3 comprises 14 residues. The CDR3 coding sequence is TGCGCCAGCAGCCCTAGCGGCTACACAGATACGCAGTATTTT. Translated, it gives CASSPSGYTDTQYF.

CDR3 amino acids: CASNLSGGGGQPQHF. CDR3 bases: TGTGCCAGCAACCTAAGTGGAGGGGGAGGGCAGCCCCAGCATTTT. The chain has TRBV28 and TRBJ1-5, with TRBD1 as a possible D gene (6 bases). This CDR3 has 15 residues. CDR1 is MDHEN, CDR2 SYDVKM, per germline. Trimming took off 7 bases at V and 7 bases at J, with 20 bases between the two ends.

The genes are TRBV30 and TRBJ1-2, with a possible D match to TRBD1 (5 bases). V was cut by 2 bases and J by 0 bases, with 10 bases left in between. Germline V gene sequence: CDR1 GTSNPN, CDR2 SVGIG (reference sequence). The CDR3 spans 14 residues. CDR3 in DNA: TGTGCCTGGAGTAGGACATCTGCTAACTATGGCTACACCTTC. Translation: CAWSRTSANYGYTF.

The V and J genes are TRBV7-9 and TRBJ2-5, with a tentative D call TRBD2 (6 bases). Trimming stripped 2 bases from V and 4 bases from J, with 20 bases between. The germline CDR1 and CDR2 sequences are SEHNR and FQNEAQ (reference sequence). The CDR3 sequence is 17 residues long. The CDR3 reads CASSLQGGNPSRETQYF. The CDR3 DNA follows: TGTGCCAGCAGCTTACAGGGCGGGAACCCCTCCCGAGAGACCCAGTACTTC.

This chain connects TRBV28 to TRBJ1-3, with 8 bases aligning to TRBD1. In germline, CDR1 is MDHEN, CDR2 SYDVKM. V was clipped by 3 bases and J by 0 bases; unmatched bases: 7. This CDR3 contains 17 residues. CDR3 coding DNA: TGTGCCAGCAGTTTTCCCGGGACAGGTTTCTCTGGAAACACCATATATTTT. Encoded protein: CASSFPGTGFSGNTIYF.

V gene TRBV6-6 combines with J gene TRBJ1-6; D possibly corresponds to TRBD1 (6 bases). CDR1 is MNHNY, CDR2 SVGAGI, per germline (reference sequence). The CDR3 spans 14 residues. Trimming cost V 6 bases and J 13 bases, with 19 bases left between them. CDR3 DNA sequence: TGTGCCAGCAGCTTACAGGGAAAGACCCTCCCCCTCCACTTT. It is translated as CASSLQGKTLPLHF.

This clone was seen just once. The CDR3 DNA is TGTGCCAGTAGGCCCCGGGACACAAATAACAATCAGCCCCAGCATTTT. Translated, it gives CASRPRDTNNNQPQHF. The chain has TRBV19 and TRBJ1-5, with D possibly matching TRBD1 (6 bases). The CDR3 extends over 16 amino acids. Germline V gene sequence: CDR1 LNHDA, CDR2 SQIVND (reference sequence). V was trimmed by 6 bases and J by 3 bases, leaving 18 bases between them.

This clone was recorded many times. The chain combines TRBV5-1 with TRBJ1-1; 7 bases agree with TRBD1. J lost 6 bases, V lost 4 bases, and 6 bases had no gene match. This CDR3 spans 13 amino acids. Germline V gene lookup returns CDR1 SGHRS and CDR2 YFSETQ. The CDR3 bases are TGCGCCAGCAGCCATGACAGGGTGGCTGAAGCTTTCTTT. Its protein product is CASSHDRVAEAFF.